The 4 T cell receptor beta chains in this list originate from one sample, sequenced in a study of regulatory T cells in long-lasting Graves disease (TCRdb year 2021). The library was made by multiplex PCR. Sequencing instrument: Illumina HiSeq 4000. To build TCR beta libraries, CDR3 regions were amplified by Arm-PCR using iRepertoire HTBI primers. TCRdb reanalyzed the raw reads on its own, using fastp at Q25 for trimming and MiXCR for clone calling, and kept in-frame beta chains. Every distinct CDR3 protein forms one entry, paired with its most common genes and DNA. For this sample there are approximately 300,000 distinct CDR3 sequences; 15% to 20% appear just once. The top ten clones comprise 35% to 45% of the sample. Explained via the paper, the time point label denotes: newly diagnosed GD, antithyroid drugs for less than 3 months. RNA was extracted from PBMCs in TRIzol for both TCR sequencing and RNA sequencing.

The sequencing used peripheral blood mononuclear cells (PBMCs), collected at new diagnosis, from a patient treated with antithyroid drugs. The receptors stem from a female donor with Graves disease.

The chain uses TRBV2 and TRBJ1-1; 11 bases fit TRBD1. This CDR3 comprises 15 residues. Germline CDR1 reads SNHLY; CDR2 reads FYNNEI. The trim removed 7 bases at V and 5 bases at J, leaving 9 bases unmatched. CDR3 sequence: CASKMSGTGGTEAFF. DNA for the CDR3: TGTGCCAGCAAGATGAGCGGGACAGGGGGGACTGAAGCTTTCTTT.

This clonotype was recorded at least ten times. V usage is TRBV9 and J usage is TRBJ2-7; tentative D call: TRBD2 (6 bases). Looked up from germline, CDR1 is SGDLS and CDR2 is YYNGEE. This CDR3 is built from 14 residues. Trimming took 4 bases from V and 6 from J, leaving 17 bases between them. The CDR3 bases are TGTGCCAGCAGCCCGGGGACGGGGGTTCGCGAGCAGTACTTC. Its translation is CASSPGTGVREQYF.

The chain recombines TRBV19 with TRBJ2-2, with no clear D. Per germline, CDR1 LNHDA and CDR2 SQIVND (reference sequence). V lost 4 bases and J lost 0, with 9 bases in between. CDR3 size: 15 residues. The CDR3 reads CASSRPNTNTGELFF. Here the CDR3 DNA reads TGTGCCAGTAGTAGACCTAATACGAACACCGGGGAGCTGTTTTTT.

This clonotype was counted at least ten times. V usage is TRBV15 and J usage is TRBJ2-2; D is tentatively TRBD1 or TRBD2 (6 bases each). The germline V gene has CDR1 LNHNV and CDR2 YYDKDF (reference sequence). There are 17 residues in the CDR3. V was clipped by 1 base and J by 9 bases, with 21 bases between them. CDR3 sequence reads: CATSRGGGPTNIRELFF. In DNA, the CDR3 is TGTGCCACCAGCAGAGGAGGGGGGCCCACGAATATACGGGAGCTGTTTTTT. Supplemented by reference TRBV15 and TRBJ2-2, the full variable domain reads DAMVIQNPRYQVTQFGKPVTLSCSQTLNHNVMYWYQQKSSQAPKLLFHYYDKDFNNEADTPDNFQSRRPNTSFCFLDIRSPGLGDTAMYLCATSRGGGPTNIRELFFGEGSRLTVL.